Shown below are 17 T cell receptor beta chains from a single sample sequenced in a study of T-cell reconstitution after alpha-beta-depleted transplantation in children. For TCRbeta, the library was prepared with unique molecular identifiers. TCRdb ran MiXCR on the PCR reads and lists one entry per CDR3 protein. Of 490,000 or so distinct CDR3 sequences detected, 12% appear once; the ten largest clones hold 4.5% to 6%. The sequences come from PBMCs from the stem cell graft donor, collected from the stem cell graft. The receptors were sampled from a human donor who donated a stem cell graft to a child with combined immunodeficiency.

CDR3 amino acids: CASNHNRGRRVDTQYF. As DNA, the CDR3 is TGCGCCAGCAACCATAACAGGGGCCGACGGGTAGATACGCAGTATTTT. The chain joins TRBV4-1 to TRBJ2-3; 7 nucleotides line up with TRBD1. With V trimmed by 7 bases and J by 5 bases, 15 bases remained unmatched. This CDR3 has 16 amino acids. CDR1 is MGHRA, CDR2 YSYEKL, per germline.

At least ten counts were recorded for this clonotype. This sequence joins TRBV7-2 and TRBJ2-7; D remains ambiguous. This CDR3 region has 14 residues. Germline V gene lookup returns CDR1 SGHTA and CDR2 FQGNSA. V lost 1 base, J lost 1 base, and 8 bases lay in between. The chain's CDR3 is CASSLGAGSYEQYF. Here the CDR3 DNA reads TGTGCCAGCAGCTTAGGAGCCGGATCCTACGAGCAGTACTTC.

This chain links TRBV4-3 with TRBJ1-5; D remains unclear. This CDR3 has 15 amino acids. The ends were cut back, 1 base at V and 1 base at J, with 8 bases in the middle. Germline loops: CDR1 LGHNA, CDR2 YSLEER. CDR3 loop: CASSQGVVSNQPQHF. The CDR3 DNA is TGCGCCAGCAGCCAAGGTGTGGTAAGCAATCAGCCCCAGCATTTT.

The sample holds many counts of this clonotype. The J gene is TRBJ2-5, the V gene TRBV10-3; TRBD1 aligns across 7 bases. The germline CDR1 and CDR2 sequences are ENHRY and SYGVKD. The junction had 8 bases not matched to a gene; V was cut back by 6 bases and J by 4 bases. CDR3 size: 14 residues. As DNA, the CDR3 is TGTGCCATCAGCACCAGACAGGGTGGAGAGACCCAGTACTTC. It yields the protein CAISTRQGGETQYF.

The chain recombines TRBV7-9 with TRBJ1-2, with 8 nucleotides matching TRBD1. With V trimmed by 4 bases and J by 3 bases, 10 bases remained unmatched. Germline loops: CDR1 SEHNR, CDR2 FQNEAQ (reference sequence). The CDR3 extends over 16 amino acids. The DNA for the CDR3 is TGTGCCAGCAGCTATCTGACAGGGGCAACCGACTATGGCTACACCTTC. This sequence encodes CASSYLTGATDYGYTF.

This clonotype has only a few counts. This CDR3 reads CASSPGMDTGNTIYF. CDR3 nucleotides: TGCGCCAGCAGCCCGGGAATGGACACTGGAAACACCATATATTTT. This chain links TRBV5-1 with TRBJ1-3; TRBD1 might be the D (5 bases). The CDR3 is 15 amino acids. The V end was cut by 4 bases, the J end by 2 bases, with 13 bases between. Germline CDR1 is SGHRS and CDR2 is YFSETQ. Variable domain in full (rest from reference TRBV5-1 and TRBJ1-3): KAGVTQTPRYLIKTRGQQVTLSCSPISGHRSVSWYQQTPGQGLQFLFEYFSETQRNKGNFPGRFSGRQFSNSRSEMNVSTLELGDSALYLCASSPGMDTGNTIYFGEGSWLTVV.

V and J are TRBV12-3 or TRBV12-4 and TRBJ2-1; TRBD1 is a possible D gene (5 bases). The CDR3 is 13 residues long. V gave up 3 bases and J gave up 8 bases, with 11 bases separating them. The CDR3 DNA sequence: TGTGCCAGCAGTTTTGACAGATACTATGAGCAGTTCTTC. Its translation is CASSFDRYYEQFF.

This clonotype came up many times. The chain carries TRBV12-3 or TRBV12-4 and TRBJ2-6, with TRBD2 as a possible D gene (6 bases). The V and J ends lost 4 bases and 4 bases respectively, with 14 bases between them. The CDR3 is 16 residues long. The CDR3 region has the DNA TGTGCCAGCAGTTCTCAAGCGGGTAACGGGGCCAACGTCCTGACTTTC. This translates into CASSSQAGNGANVLTF.

The CDR3 DNA sequence: TGTGCCAGCAGCCAGGAGGGTCTCCTGGATTCACCCCTCCACTTT. This sequence encodes CASSQEGLLDSPLHF. The chain employs TRBV4-2 and TRBJ1-6; D unclear. The CDR3 extends over 15 amino acids. The germline CDR1 and CDR2 sequences are LGHNA and YNFKEQ. Between the trimmed V and J ends, which lost 3 bases and 8 bases, there was a span of 14 bases.

Of note for this clonotype: Mismatch with germline at one junction end may stem from a read error. The chain has TRBV12-3 or TRBV12-4 and TRBJ2-7, with D tentatively TRBD2 (5 bases). This CDR3 is 14 amino acids long. The CDR3 bases are TGTGCCAGCAGCCGCGCCCCCCCCGACGAGGGCCCGGAGTTC. Its protein is CASSRAPPDEGPEF.

This clonotype was seen only a few times. The chain links TRBV10-3 to TRBJ1-5; D possibly corresponds to TRBD1 (6 bases). This CDR3 has 16 residues. Trimming cost V 2 bases and J 2 bases, with 13 bases left between them. Germline V lookup: CDR1 ENHRY, CDR2 SYGVKD. CDR3 amino acids: CAISEASAGGNQPQHF. As DNA, the CDR3 is TGTGCCATCAGTGAGGCCTCCGCAGGGGGCAATCAGCCCCAGCATTTT.

This clonotype appeared many times. The V call is TRBV6-5, the J call TRBJ1-5; tentative D call: TRBD1 (6 bases). Germline CDR1 reads MNHEY; CDR2 reads SVGAGI. The CDR3 contains 14 residues. V gave up 5 bases and J gave up 7 bases, with 15 bases separating them. The CDR3, as DNA: TGTGCCAGCAGTCTAAAGGGGGGGACGCAGCCCCAGCATTTT. It is translated as CASSLKGGTQPQHF.

In its sample, this clonotype was seen once. This rearrangement joins TRBV30 to TRBJ2-2; weak D call: TRBD2 (6 bases). The CDR3 extends over 13 amino acids. V shed 0 bases and J shed 4 bases, with 6 bases lying between them. Germline values: CDR1 GTSNPN, CDR2 SVGIG (reference sequence). The CDR3 DNA follows: TGTGCCTGGAGTGTGCGGGGCACCGGGGAGCTGTTTTTT. It codes for CAWSVRGTGELFF.

The table lists this clonotype with many counts. The rearrangement uses TRBV10-3 and TRBJ2-3, with 9 bases identical to TRBD2. The CDR3 length is 18 residues. The V segment lost 4 bases and the J segment 0 bases; nucleotides outside the gene matches: 11. Germline V gives CDR1 ENHRY, CDR2 SYGVKD. DNA of the CDR3: TGTGCCATCAGTGTGGTAGCGGGGGCCTTCTCAAGCACAGATACGCAGTATTTT. This codes for CAISVVAGAFSSTDTQYF.

V and J are TRBV6-2 or TRBV6-3 and TRBJ2-3; maybe TRBD2 (6 bases). The CDR3 sequence is 15 residues long. CDR1 MNHEY and CDR2 SVGEGT come from the germline V gene. V lost 6 bases to trimming and J lost 2 bases, with 15 bases between them. CDR3 coding DNA: TGTGCCAGCAGCACACGGCGGGGCCCCACAGATACGCAGTATTTT. As protein: CASSTRRGPTDTQYF.

This clonotype was detected a few times. This rearrangement joins TRBV2 to TRBJ2-3; 7 bases are shared with TRBD2. The germline V gene encodes CDR1 SNHLY and CDR2 FYNNEI. The CDR3 consists of 15 residues. The ends lost 0 bases at V and 6 bases at J; junction bases unmatched: 6. CDR3 sequence reads: CASSEAPSGEDTQYF. In nucleotides, the CDR3 is TGTGCCAGCAGTGAAGCGCCCAGCGGGGAGGATACGCAGTATTTT.

V and J are TRBV5-1 and TRBJ2-2; D gene unclear. V gave up 4 bases and J gave up 0 bases, with 7 bases separating them. There are 14 residues in the CDR3. Per germline, CDR1 SGHRS and CDR2 YFSETQ. CDR3 sequence reads: CASSETTNTGELFF. The CDR3 DNA sequence: TGCGCCAGCAGCGAGACGACGAACACCGGGGAGCTGTTTTTT.